A single sample is the source of the 27 T cell receptor beta chains below, sequenced in a study of blood T cell repertoires in COVID-19 (TCRdb year 2020). The library was made by the immunoSEQ multiplex PCR assay. TCRdb stores this immuneACCESS table with in-frame sequences only. Part of the clones is absent; in the studies checked, under half of the shortfall reflects unresolved V genes, and no reason is known for the rest. This sample holds about 120,000 clones; 85% to 90% were observed only once. Around 4% of the sample lies in the top ten. Input material: peripheral blood. All receptors derive from a man aged 55 to 70 with acute or convalescent COVID-19.

In its sample, this clone was seen a few times. The rearrangement links TRBV27 to TRBJ2-5; D is unclear. The length of the CDR3 is 11 residues. Trimming stripped 4 bases from V and 6 bases from J, with 6 bases between. Germline CDR1 MNHEY, CDR2 SMNVEV (reference sequence). The CDR3 is CASSYTQTQYF. The CDR3 region has the DNA TGTGCCAGCAGTTACACGCAGACCCAGTACTTC.

The chain joins TRBV9 to TRBJ1-5; tentatively, D is TRBD1 (5 bases). The CDR3 totals 15 residues. V dropped 4 bases and J dropped 0 bases, with 11 bases sitting between them. The germline V gene encodes CDR1 SGDLS and CDR2 YYNGEE. CDR3 DNA sequence: TGTGCCAGCAGCCTGGGGGGAGGTAGCAATCAGCCCCAGCATTTT. Encoded protein: CASSLGGGSNQPQHF.

The chain has TRBV5-1 and TRBJ2-5, with D possibly matching TRBD1 (5 bases). The CDR3 loop spans 14 amino acids. CDR1 and CDR2 from the germline V gene are SGHRS and YFSETQ. V lost 4 bases, J lost 3 bases, and 13 bases lay in between. Written as DNA, the CDR3 is TGCGCCAGCAGCGGGGCCGGTGGGGAAGAGACCCAGTACTTC. Protein sequence: CASSGAGGEETQYF. Based on the CDR3 plus reference TRBV5-1 and TRBJ2-5, the full variable domain is KAGVTQTPRYLIKTRGQQVTLSCSPISGHRSVSWYQQTPGQGLQFLFEYFSETQRNKGNFPGRFSGRQFSNSRSEMNVSTLELGDSALYLCASSGAGGEETQYFGPGTRLLVL.

The chain carries TRBV2 and TRBJ2-7, with TRBD2 identical over 10 bases. CDR3 length equals 15 residues. The trim removed 1 base at V and 3 bases at J, leaving 3 bases unmatched. Germline assignment: CDR1 SNHLY and CDR2 FYNNEI. This CDR3 is CASSEEVAGGYEQYF. The CDR3 coding sequence is TGTGCCAGCAGTGAAGAGGTAGCGGGAGGCTACGAGCAGTACTTC.

The chain carries TRBV4-2 and TRBJ2-3, with TRBD2 matching over 8 bases. Germline V gene data show CDR1 as LGHNA and CDR2 as YNFKEQ. This CDR3 has 15 residues. Trimming cost V 4 bases and J 4 bases; bases outside gene matches: 7. The chain's CDR3 is CASSPAGRGADTQYF. The CDR3 DNA reads TGTGCCAGCAGCCCCGCCGGGAGGGGCGCAGATACGCAGTATTTT.

The chain employs TRBV4-3 and TRBJ2-7, with 12 bases fitting TRBD2. The germline gives CDR1 LGHNA, CDR2 YSLEER. The length of the CDR3 is 15 residues. V trimming: 1 base; J trimming: 6 bases; junction bases outside the gene matches: 4. The DNA of the CDR3 is TGCGCCAGCAGCCAAGGCCTGGGACTAGCGGGCGAGCAGTACTTC. The encoded protein is CASSQGLGLAGEQYF.

The chain employs TRBV7-2 and TRBJ2-2; 10 bases map to TRBD1. The J segment lost 6 bases and the V segment lost 8 bases, leaving 6 bases of the junction unmatched. Germline V gives CDR1 SGHTA, CDR2 FQGNSA. This CDR3 is 14 amino acids long. In nucleotides, the CDR3 is TGTGCCAGCTCCCGAGGACAGGGGGCCGGGGAGCTGTTTTTT. Amino acids: CASSRGQGAGELFF.

The table lists this clone with a count of one. CDR3 coding DNA: TGCGCCAGCAGCCCCCCAGGAGGGATTGACTCCTACGAGCAGTACTTC. This sequence encodes CASSPPGGIDSYEQYF. The J gene is TRBJ2-7, the V gene TRBV5-1; D might be TRBD2 (6 bases). With 4 bases removed from V and 0 bases from J, the gap between germline ends came to 17 bases. CDR3 size: 16 residues. The germline V gene encodes CDR1 SGHRS and CDR2 YFSETQ.

The chain joins TRBV7-3 to TRBJ2-3; TRBD2 is a possible D gene (6 bases). The CDR3 has 14 amino acids. Germline V gene sequence: CDR1 SGHTA, CDR2 FQGTGA. The V end lost 4 bases, the J end lost 6 bases, and 14 bases lay between the germline ends. CDR3 in DNA: TGTGCCAGCAGCTCTCCTGGGGGGATGGATACGCAGTATTTT. Translation gives CASSSPGGMDTQYF.

The chain carries TRBV6-5 and TRBJ2-7; TRBD2 aligns across 13 bases. The length of the CDR3 is 14 residues. V lost 7 bases to trimming and J lost 5 bases; unmatched junction nucleotides: 5. In germline, CDR1 is MNHEY, CDR2 SVGAGI. CDR3 loop: CASTGTSGINEQYF. CDR3 in DNA: TGTGCCAGCACCGGGACTAGCGGGATTAACGAGCAGTACTTC.

The V and J genes are TRBV29-1 and TRBJ1-2; 8 bases are shared with TRBD1. V shed 4 bases, J shed 4 bases, and the junction held 5 bases outside the gene matches. Germline V gene lookup returns CDR1 SQVTM and CDR2 ANQGSEA. This CDR3 is 13 amino acids long. CDR3 loop: CSVVAGGGYGYTF. CDR3 nucleotides: TGCAGCGTTGTAGCAGGGGGCGGCTATGGCTACACCTTC.

This chain links TRBV30 with TRBJ2-2, with a possible D match to TRBD1 (6 bases). The CDR3 spans 12 residues. V was clipped by 3 bases and J by 8 bases, with 10 bases between them. In germline, CDR1 is GTSNPN, CDR2 SVGIG (reference sequence). CDR3 sequence (DNA): TGTGCCTGGAGGTACAGGGAGGGGGAGCTGTTTTTT. Translated, it gives CAWRYREGELFF.

This clone was observed at least ten times. V gene TRBV9 combines with J gene TRBJ1-2; 8 bases fit TRBD1. After removal of 3 bases from V and 6 bases from J, the junction contained 13 bases not matched to a gene. Germline values: CDR1 SGDLS, CDR2 YYNGEE. The CDR3 consists of 16 residues. This chain's CDR3 is CASSADRGRGLNGYTF. The CDR3 nucleotides are TGTGCCAGCAGCGCCGACAGGGGCCGGGGTCTAAATGGCTACACCTTC. Filled out from reference TRBV9 and TRBJ1-2, the complete variable domain reads DSGVTQTPKHLITATGQRVTLRCSPRSGDLSVYWYQQSLDQGLQFLIQYYNGEERAKGNILERFSAQQFPDLHSELNLSSLELGDSALYFCASSADRGRGLNGYTFGSGTRLTVV.

This chain connects TRBV5-4 to TRBJ2-7; D is unclear. Germline assignment: CDR1 SGHNT and CDR2 YYREEE (reference sequence). The CDR3 runs 15 residues. V gave up 4 bases and J gave up 0 bases, with 14 bases separating them. The CDR3 loop reads CASSPDTMVSYEQYF. The CDR3 DNA reads as TGTGCCAGCAGCCCGGATACTATGGTCTCCTACGAGCAGTACTTC.

V usage is TRBV7-8 and J usage is TRBJ1-6; 8 bases match TRBD1. The V segment lost 5 bases and the J segment 10 bases; nucleotides outside the gene matches: 4. This CDR3 is 13 amino acids long. CDR1 and CDR2 (germline): SGHVS, FQNEAQ. CDR3 amino acids: CASSQGAGSPLHF. In DNA form, the CDR3 reads TGTGCCAGCAGCCAGGGGGCAGGATCACCCCTCCACTTT.

This sequence joins TRBV5-1 and TRBJ2-7; 8 bases match TRBD1. The CDR3 length is 16 residues. Trimming removed 0 bases from V and 0 bases from J; junction bases left unmatched: 5. Looked up from germline, CDR1 is SGHRS and CDR2 is YFSETQ. CDR3 in DNA: TGCGCCAGCAGCTTGGCCAGGGGGCTAAGCTCCTACGAGCAGTACTTC. Its protein is CASSLARGLSSYEQYF.

This chain links TRBV21-1 with TRBJ2-7; whether TRBD2, the table's D call, matches the DNA was not checked. TRBV21-1 is reported as a pseudogene. This CDR3 is built from 17 residues. The CDR3 spells CASSKVDRTSGLYEQYF. Here the CDR3 DNA reads TGTGCCAGCAGCAAAGTAGATAGGACTAGCGGTCTCTACGAGCAGTACTTC.

This chain joins TRBV10-3 and TRBJ2-3; weak D call: TRBD2 (5 bases). The germline gives CDR1 ENHRY, CDR2 SYGVKD. This CDR3 comprises 16 residues. V gave up 0 bases and J gave up 4 bases, with 14 bases separating them. This CDR3 is CAISESAVAWADTQYF. CDR3 sequence (DNA): TGTGCCATCAGTGAGTCGGCGGTAGCGTGGGCAGATACGCAGTATTTT.

The chain couples TRBV10-1 to TRBJ2-7, with 7 bases aligning to TRBD1. J gave up 2 bases and V 9 bases, and 7 bases lay outside the gene matches. CDR1 is WNHNN, CDR2 SYGVQD, per germline (reference sequence). The CDR3 covers 13 residues. The CDR3 reads CARQGTTTYEQYF. As DNA, the CDR3 is TGCGCCAGACAGGGGACCACGACCTACGAGCAGTACTTC.

The rearrangement uses TRBV4-1 and TRBJ1-5; maybe TRBD1 (5 bases). CDR3 length: 15 residues. The V gene lost 8 bases and the J gene lost 3 bases, with 17 bases spanning the gap. The V gene's germline CDR1 is MGHRA and CDR2 YSYEKL. The CDR3 nucleotides are TGCGCCAGCGGACTGCGGGACGGTGTCAATCAGCCCCAGCATTTT. It specifies CASGLRDGVNQPQHF.

This clone was counted only a few times. V is TRBV28 and J is TRBJ1-5; 12 nucleotides align to TRBD1. Germline loops: CDR1 MDHEN, CDR2 SYDVKM. There are 16 residues in the CDR3. Losses at the gene ends were 5 bases for V and 6 bases for J; bases not matched to a gene: 8. CDR3 sequence reads: CASSPGTGGLGQPQHF. The CDR3 region has the DNA TGTGCCAGCAGTCCCGGGACAGGGGGCTTAGGTCAGCCCCAGCATTTT.

The chain employs TRBV9 and TRBJ1-3; 9 bases fit TRBD1. The CDR3 sequence is 16 residues long. The germline V gene encodes CDR1 SGDLS and CDR2 YYNGEE. V shed 0 bases and J 3 bases; nucleotides not matched to a gene: 4. CDR3 protein: CASSVDTGGLGNTIYF. CDR3 nucleotide sequence: TGTGCCAGCAGCGTAGATACAGGGGGCCTTGGAAACACCATATATTTT. Variable domain in full (rest from reference TRBV9 and TRBJ1-3): DSGVTQTPKHLITATGQRVTLRCSPRSGDLSVYWYQQSLDQGLQFLIQYYNGEERAKGNILERFSAQQFPDLHSELNLSSLELGDSALYFCASSVDTGGLGNTIYFGEGSWLTVV.

The V gene is TRBV5-6, the J gene TRBJ2-5; TRBD1 matches at 10 bases. V was pared by 5 bases and J by 3 bases, with 4 bases of the junction left unmatched. The germline V gene encodes CDR1 SGHDT and CDR2 YYEEEE. This CDR3 comprises 14 residues. CDR3 in amino acids: CASSAGTGEETQYF. DNA for the CDR3: TGTGCCAGCAGTGCCGGGACAGGGGAAGAGACCCAGTACTTC.

This clone was found a few times. The gene calls are TRBV7-9 and TRBJ2-1; possibly TRBD2 for D (5 bases). The CDR3 sequence is 12 residues long. CDR1 is SEHNR and CDR2 is FQNEAQ in the germline V gene (reference sequence). The germline V and J ends were trimmed by 1 base and 13 bases, with 11 bases remaining between them. CDR3 amino acids: CASSLGTREQFF. The CDR3 coding sequence is TGTGCCAGCAGCTTAGGTACTAGAGAACAGTTCTTC.

The CDR3 DNA reads as TGTGCCAGCAGCTTTGAGGGGGGGCCGACCTACGAGCAGTACTTC. It codes for CASSFEGGPTYEQYF. The chain recombines TRBV5-5 with TRBJ2-7, with D possibly TRBD2 on 7 matching bases. Germline CDR1 and CDR2: SGHKS and YYEKEE (reference sequence). This CDR3 contains 15 residues. The V and J ends lost 2 bases and 2 bases respectively, with 14 bases between them.

V and J are TRBV6-5 and TRBJ2-7, with a tentative D call TRBD1 (6 bases). The V gene lost 2 bases and the J gene lost 4 bases, with 12 bases spanning the gap. The CDR3 contains 14 residues. The V gene's germline CDR1 is MNHEY and CDR2 SVGAGI. DNA of the CDR3: TGTGCCAGCAGTTACGGGGACATTCTATACGAGCAGTACTTC. Protein: CASSYGDILYEQYF.

The rearrangement uses TRBV5-1 and TRBJ2-7; D is perhaps TRBD2 (5 bases). The CDR3 totals 14 residues. From germline, CDR1 is SGHRS and CDR2 YFSETQ. V gave up 6 bases and J gave up 6 bases, with 19 bases separating them. CDR3 DNA: TGCGCCAGCACCGAGGGAACGGCCTCCCCCGAGCAGTACTTC. Translating it yields CASTEGTASPEQYF.